The 31 T cell receptor beta chains in this list originate from one sample, sequenced in a study of CD8+ T cells in alopecia areata. Specified treatment: oral pan-JAK inhibitor, 5-10 mg twice daily. Following RNA extraction, reverse transcription yielded cDNA that acted as the sequencing template. Measured with immunoSEQ multiplex PCR; TCRdb has only the in-frame clones, and not every one. The top ten clones hold approximately 16% of a sample with 110,000 to 150,000 clones, about 59% of them seen once. The sequencing here drew on CD8+ T cells sorted from blood, taken at week 4, from a patient treated with tofacitinib. All receptors come from a human donor with alopecia areata.

A single count supports this clone. This chain links TRBV7-3 with TRBJ2-3; TRBD1 aligns across 7 bases. The CDR3 loop spans 16 amino acids. Germline assignment: CDR1 SGHTA and CDR2 FQGTGA. V was clipped by 5 bases and J by 1 base; unmatched bases: 9. The CDR3, as DNA: TGTGCCAGCAGCCCGACTCCGGGACAGCGCACAGATACGCAGTATTTT. This gives the protein CASSPTPGQRTDTQYF.

V is TRBV4-3 and J is TRBJ2-7; unclear D gene. The CDR3 is made up of 16 amino acids. Germline V gives CDR1 LGHNA, CDR2 YSLEER. V lost 1 base and J 7 bases, leaving 20 bases between the germline ends. The chain's CDR3 is CASSQGEVSTEGEQYF. In DNA, the CDR3 is TGCGCCAGCAGCCAAGGTGAGGTCTCTACTGAAGGGGAGCAGTACTTC.

J is TRBJ1-5 and V is TRBV6-5; tentative D call: TRBD1 (5 bases). Germline-derived CDR1 and CDR2 are MNHEY and SVGAGI. The CDR3 spans 14 residues. V lost 2 bases to trimming and J lost 10 bases, with 15 bases between them. The CDR3 protein is CASSYEAGFGPQHF. As DNA, the CDR3 is TGTGCCAGCAGTTACGAGGCAGGGTTCGGCCCCCAGCATTTT.

This clone showed up just a few times. The chain uses TRBV5-4 and TRBJ2-7, with 8 bases matching TRBD1. V lost 4 bases, J lost 2 bases, and 2 bases stayed unmatched. Per germline, CDR1 SGHNT and CDR2 YYREEE (reference sequence). The CDR3 spans 13 residues. In nucleotides, the CDR3 is TGTGCCAGCAGCCCAGGGGGCACCTACGAGCAGTACTTC. This sequence encodes CASSPGGTYEQYF.

The chain couples TRBV27 to TRBJ1-4; possibly TRBD1 for D (5 bases). Germline lookup yields CDR1 MNHEY and CDR2 SMNVEV (reference sequence). The CDR3 has 11 residues. V was clipped by 5 bases and J by 10 bases, with 8 bases between them. As DNA, the CDR3 is TGTGCCAGCAGTCGCCAGGGAAAACTGTTTTTT. Residues: CASSRQGKLFF.

This clone was counted a few times. The chain joins TRBV25-1 to TRBJ1-5; TRBD1 might be the D (5 bases). V was pared by 3 bases and J by 3 bases, with 9 bases between. The germline V gene encodes CDR1 MGHDK and CDR2 SYGVNS. This CDR3 contains 14 residues. Written as DNA, the CDR3 is TGTGCCAGCAGTGAGACGGGGGACAATCAGCCCCAGCATTTT. As protein: CASSETGDNQPQHF. Complete variable domain (other parts from reference TRBV25-1 and TRBJ1-5): EADIYQTPRYLVIGTGKKITLECSQTMGHDKMYWYQQDPGMELHLIHYSYGVNSTEKGDLSSESTVSRIRTEHFPLTLESARPSHTSQYLCASSETGDNQPQHFGDGTRLSIL.

The rearrangement uses TRBV5-4 and TRBJ2-5; 9 bases match TRBD1. CDR1 and CDR2 (germline): SGHNT, YYREEE (reference sequence). Losses at the gene ends were 5 bases for V and 5 bases for J; bases not matched to a gene: 10. This CDR3 is built from 15 residues. CDR3 protein: CASRVDRGPLETQYF. The CDR3 DNA follows: TGTGCCAGCAGAGTGGACAGGGGACCTTTGGAGACCCAGTACTTC.

A single count supports this clone. One end of the junction fails to match germline, which may point to a read error. In DNA, the CDR3 is TGTGCTAGCAGCTTGTTGGGGACAGGGGGCGAAGAGACCCAGTACTTC. This translates into CASSLLGTGGEETQYF. The rearrangement links TRBV7-7 to TRBJ2-5, with 12 bases identical to TRBD1. This CDR3 is 16 amino acids long. CDR1 and CDR2 from the germline V gene are SSHAT and FNYEAQ (reference sequence).

J is TRBJ1-5 and V is TRBV23-1; D is undetermined. TRBV23-1 is given ORF status, its function remaining uncertain. This CDR3 comprises 13 residues. V was trimmed by 4 bases and J by 6 bases, leaving 10 bases between them. The chain's CDR3 is CASSRGFSQPQHF. The CDR3 nucleotides are TGCGCCAGCAGTCGAGGGTTTTCTCAGCCCCAGCATTTT.

This chain joins TRBV5-4 and TRBJ2-5; weak D call: TRBD2 (5 bases). V shed 6 bases and J shed 1 base, with 13 bases lying between them. This CDR3 comprises 14 residues. Germline-derived CDR1 and CDR2 are SGHNT and YYREEE (reference sequence). The DNA of the CDR3 is TGTGCCAGCACCTTCGGGGAAAGCCAAGAGACCCAGTACTTC. Translation gives CASTFGESQETQYF.

The gene calls are TRBV5-4 and TRBJ1-1; the D is unclear. The V end lost 2 bases, the J end lost 1 base, and 12 bases lay between the germline ends. CDR3 length: 15 residues. Germline V gene data show CDR1 as SGHNT and CDR2 as YYREEE (reference sequence). The CDR3 protein is CASSFNAGANTEAFF. The CDR3 nucleotides read TGTGCCAGCAGCTTTAATGCAGGAGCGAACACTGAAGCTTTCTTT.

This clone was seen a few times. This chain uses TRBV9 with TRBJ1-1, with 7 bases matching TRBD1. The CDR3 is 15 residues long. Trimming at V came to 0 bases and at J to 5 bases, leaving 7 bases not matched to a gene. CDR1 is SGDLS and CDR2 is YYNGEE in the germline V gene. CDR3 DNA: TGTGCCAGCAGCGTAGGTCACAGGGGAAAAACTGAAGCTTTCTTT. Its protein product is CASSVGHRGKTEAFF. Drawing the rest from reference TRBV9 and TRBJ1-1, the complete variable domain is DSGVTQTPKHLITATGQRVTLRCSPRSGDLSVYWYQQSLDQGLQFLIQYYNGEERAKGNILERFSAQQFPDLHSELNLSSLELGDSALYFCASSVGHRGKTEAFFGQGTRLTVV.

V and J are TRBV7-6 and TRBJ2-7; possibly TRBD2 for D (6 bases). Per the germline V gene, CDR1 is SGHVS and CDR2 is FNYEAQ. V was cut by 5 bases and J by 6 bases, with 20 bases left in between. The CDR3 covers 15 residues. CDR3 coding DNA: TGTGCCAGCAGCCCGGCCGGAGGGCCCCTGAGCGAGCAGTACTTC. It encodes CASSPAGGPLSEQYF. The entire variable domain, with the rest obtained from reference TRBV7-6 and TRBJ2-7, is as follows: GAGVSQSPRYKVTKRGQDVALRCDPISGHVSLYWYRQALGQGPEFLTYFNYEAQQDKSGLPNDRFSAERPEGSISTLTIQRTEQRDSAMYRCASSPAGGPLSEQYFGPGTRLTVT.

The chain is built from TRBV7-9 and TRBJ2-7; TRBD1 aligns across 9 bases. Germline lookup yields CDR1 SEHNR and CDR2 FQNEAQ (reference sequence). V shed 1 base, J shed 2 bases, and the junction held 15 bases outside the gene matches. This CDR3 has 19 residues. The CDR3 region has the DNA TGTGCCAGCAGCTTAGAATTCTTTGGGGGACAGGGAGGCGCCTACGAGCAGTACTTC. Translation gives CASSLEFFGGQGGAYEQYF.

The V call is TRBV6-6, the J call TRBJ1-5; D not certain. The CDR3 is 15 amino acids. Germline V gene lookup returns CDR1 MNHNY and CDR2 SVGAGI (reference sequence). V gave up 2 bases and J gave up 0 bases, with 8 bases separating them. The CDR3 region is CASSYDGYSNQPQHF. DNA for the CDR3: TGTGCCAGCAGTTACGACGGCTATAGCAATCAGCCCCAGCATTTT.

The V call is TRBV15, the J call TRBJ2-1; 10 nucleotides match TRBD2. V trimming: 4 bases; J trimming: 4 bases; junction bases outside the gene matches: 4. Germline assignment: CDR1 LNHNV and CDR2 YYDKDF (reference sequence). The CDR3 sequence is 15 residues long. This CDR3 reads CATSNTAGGYNEQFF. CDR3 in DNA: TGTGCCACCAGCAATACAGCGGGGGGGTACAATGAGCAGTTCTTC. Using reference TRBV15 and TRBJ2-1 for the parts outside the CDR3, the full variable domain is DAMVIQNPRYQVTQFGKPVTLSCSQTLNHNVMYWYQQKSSQAPKLLFHYYDKDFNNEADTPDNFQSRRPNTSFCFLDIRSPGLGDTAMYLCATSNTAGGYNEQFFGPGTRLTVL.

V usage is TRBV29-1 and J usage is TRBJ2-7, with 10 bases lining up with TRBD2. This CDR3 region has 15 residues. Losses at the gene ends were 4 bases for V and 0 bases for J; bases not matched to a gene: 6. CDR1 SQVTM and CDR2 ANQGSEA come from the germline V gene. Here the CDR3 reads CSVVLAGDSSYEQYF. DNA for the CDR3: TGCAGCGTTGTCCTAGCGGGGGATAGCTCCTACGAGCAGTACTTC.

The CDR3 spells CASSPGDRGLEQYF. CDR3 coding DNA: TGCGCCAGCAGCCCGGGGGACAGGGGATTGGAGCAGTACTTC. This chain joins TRBV5-1 and TRBJ2-7, with TRBD1 matching over 10 bases. The CDR3 is 14 residues long. Germline V lookup: CDR1 SGHRS, CDR2 YFSETQ. Trimming took 4 bases from V and 7 from J; bases not matched to a gene: 8. Looking up the rest from reference TRBV5-1 and TRBJ2-7 gives the full variable domain: KAGVTQTPRYLIKTRGQQVTLSCSPISGHRSVSWYQQTPGQGLQFLFEYFSETQRNKGNFPGRFSGRQFSNSRSEMNVSTLELGDSALYLCASSPGDRGLEQYFGPGTRLTVT.

About this clone itself: This CDR3 is also generated by other DNA sequences in the sample. V is TRBV30 and J is TRBJ1-1; D call uncertain. This CDR3 has 11 residues. The V gene's germline CDR1 is GTSNPN and CDR2 SVGIG (reference sequence). The V end was cut by 1 base, the J end by 8 bases, with 8 bases between. DNA for the CDR3: TGTGCCTGGAGTGCCGGACTGGAAGCTTTCTTT. It codes for CAWSAGLEAFF.

The rearrangement joins TRBV6-6 to TRBJ2-7, with 7 nucleotides matching TRBD1. From germline, CDR1 is MNHNY and CDR2 SVGAGI (reference sequence). The CDR3 runs 14 residues. Trimming cost V 8 bases and J 3 bases; bases outside gene matches: 10. Written as DNA, the CDR3 is TGTGCCAGCGCAGACACAGGGGAGCACTACGAGCAGTACTTC. Protein sequence: CASADTGEHYEQYF.

The chain combines TRBV4-1 with TRBJ2-7; D possibly matches TRBD1 or TRBD2 (5 bases each). This CDR3 is 15 amino acids long. V lost 4 bases, J lost 5 bases, and 18 bases lay in between. Germline CDR1 reads MGHRA; CDR2 reads YSYEKL. Here the CDR3 DNA reads TGCGCCAGCAGCCCCATAGGGGAGAGCAGGGACGAGCAGTACTTC. Protein: CASSPIGESRDEQYF.

This chain joins TRBV15 and TRBJ2-1, with 8 bases identical to TRBD1. CDR1 and CDR2 from the germline V gene are LNHNV and YYDKDF (reference sequence). The CDR3 is 16 residues long. V was pared by 1 base and J by 6 bases, with 8 bases of the junction left unmatched. This CDR3 is CATSRAQDRAGNEQFF. The CDR3 bases are TGTGCCACCAGCAGAGCACAGGACAGGGCTGGCAATGAGCAGTTCTTC.

The chain uses TRBV6-5 and TRBJ1-5; D is undetermined. The germline gives CDR1 MNHEY, CDR2 SVGAGI. The length of the CDR3 is 13 residues. The V and J ends lost 3 bases and 4 bases respectively, with 7 bases between them. In DNA, the CDR3 is TGTGCCAGCAGTTATGACCTAAATCAGCCCCAGCATTTT. This gives the protein CASSYDLNQPQHF.

The chain recombines TRBV6-5 with TRBJ2-1; no clear D gene. Germline values: CDR1 MNHEY, CDR2 SVGAGI. V shed 6 bases and J shed 9 bases, with 12 bases lying between them. The CDR3 contains 12 residues. The CDR3 nucleotides read TGTGCCAGCAGACGTATGGGTGGTGAGCAGTTCTTC. It yields the protein CASRRMGGEQFF.

The V gene is TRBV30, the J gene TRBJ1-2; D gene ambiguous. Germline V gene lookup returns CDR1 GTSNPN and CDR2 SVGIG (reference sequence). The CDR3 is made up of 12 amino acids. V was cut by 0 bases and J by 6 bases, with 8 bases left in between. Here the CDR3 reads CAWSVGTNGYTF. The DNA of the CDR3 is TGTGCCTGGAGTGTAGGCACAAATGGCTACACCTTC.

This clone was picked up a small number of times. V and J are TRBV29-1 and TRBJ2-1; 8 bases match TRBD1. This CDR3 is 15 amino acids long. V was pared by 1 base and J by 4 bases, with 6 bases of the junction left unmatched. Germline V gene data show CDR1 as SQVTM and CDR2 as ANQGSEA. The CDR3 DNA follows: TGCAGCGTTGAAGTGTTGACAGGGGTTTACAATGAGCAGTTCTTC. This gives the protein CSVEVLTGVYNEQFF.

The rearrangement links TRBV14 to TRBJ2-2; D may be TRBD1 (6 bases). Per germline, CDR1 SGHDN and CDR2 FVKESK. The CDR3 runs 14 residues. Trimming stripped 4 bases from V and 1 base from J, with 7 bases between. CDR3 nucleotides: TGTGCCAGCAGCCTGGGACAGAACACCGGGGAGCTGTTTTTT. Translated, it gives CASSLGQNTGELFF.

The chain carries TRBV6-6 and TRBJ1-5; 8 nucleotides agree with TRBD1. In germline, CDR1 is MNHNY, CDR2 SVGAGI (reference sequence). CDR3 length: 15 amino acids. V lost 5 bases, J lost 4 bases, and 7 bases stayed unmatched. CDR3 region: CASSDLDRGNQPQHF. As DNA, the CDR3 is TGTGCCAGCAGTGACCTCGACAGGGGTAATCAGCCCCAGCATTTT.

The V call is TRBV29-1, the J call TRBJ2-2; TRBD1 matches 9 bases. The CDR3 consists of 16 residues. With V trimmed by 0 bases and J by 5 bases, 7 bases remained unmatched. Germline-derived CDR1 and CDR2 are SQVTM and ANQGSEA. The CDR3 bases are TGCAGCGTTGAAGATTCGGGGACAGGGCGGACCGGGGAGCTGTTTTTT. This sequence encodes CSVEDSGTGRTGELFF.

The chain recombines TRBV27 with TRBJ2-2; 9 bases align to TRBD1. Unmatched junction bases numbered 11, after V lost 5 bases and J lost 7 bases. The CDR3 extends over 16 amino acids. Per the germline V gene, CDR1 is MNHEY and CDR2 is SMNVEV (reference sequence). The CDR3 is CASSPRTGEFVGELFF. CDR3 nucleotides: TGTGCCAGCAGTCCAAGGACAGGGGAATTCGTCGGGGAGCTGTTTTTT.

V usage is TRBV25-1 and J usage is TRBJ2-2, with D unclear. The CDR3 has 16 amino acids. Trimming removed 1 base from V and 0 bases from J, with 9 bases in between. Germline loops: CDR1 MGHDK, CDR2 SYGVNS. In DNA, the CDR3 is TGTGCCAGCAGTGAATCGAAGGACCCGAACACCGGGGAGCTGTTTTTT. Its translation is CASSESKDPNTGELFF.